This TCR beta chain was found in a study of blood T cells in healthy people across ages. A sample-barcoded 5' primer and a J-beta primer mix were used in a second PCR of about 7 to 11 cycles. From the 5' RACE reads, TCRdb called clonotypes with MiXCR, one entry per CDR3 protein. The repertoire has about 770,000 distinct CDR3 sequences, under 55% of them found once; the top ten carry about a fifth. Per germline, CDR1 SGHVS and CDR2 FQNEAQ. The CDR3 consists of 17 residues. V shed 7 bases and J 2 bases; nucleotides not matched to a gene: 13. This clonotype was detected only a few times. What it recognizes is unknown. Study observations and caveats: The donors' CMV status was not determined, possibly confounding changes in expanded clonotypes.

Sequencing was done on a sample of blood. The clonotype originates from a man aged 55 to 70 in good health. The rearrangement links TRBV7-8 to TRBJ2-7; 11 nucleotides agree with TRBD1. The CDR3 is CASNGKLGTGGTYEQYF. The CDR3 bases are TGTGCCAGCAACGGAAAGCTGGGGACAGGGGGGACCTACGAGCAGTACTTC.